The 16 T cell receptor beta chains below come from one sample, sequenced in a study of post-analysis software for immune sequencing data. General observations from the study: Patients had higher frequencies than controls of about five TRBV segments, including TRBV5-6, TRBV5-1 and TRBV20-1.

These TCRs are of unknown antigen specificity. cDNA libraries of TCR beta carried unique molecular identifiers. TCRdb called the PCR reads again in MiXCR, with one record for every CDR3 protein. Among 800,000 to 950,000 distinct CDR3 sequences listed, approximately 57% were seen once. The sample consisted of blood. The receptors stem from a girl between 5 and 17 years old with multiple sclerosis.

In nucleotides, the CDR3 is TGCAGTGCTAAATTCCCCCAAGAGACCCAGTACTTC. It is translated as CSAKFPQETQYF. The chain is built from TRBV20-1 and TRBJ2-5; D uncertain. V lost 4 bases and J 1 base, leaving 7 bases between the germline ends. There are 12 residues in the CDR3. Per germline, CDR1 DFQATT and CDR2 SNEGSKA (reference sequence).

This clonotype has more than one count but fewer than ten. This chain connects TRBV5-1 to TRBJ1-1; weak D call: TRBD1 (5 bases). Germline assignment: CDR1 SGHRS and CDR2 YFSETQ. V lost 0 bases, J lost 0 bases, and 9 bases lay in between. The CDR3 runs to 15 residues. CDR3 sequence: CASSLGQLMNTEAFF. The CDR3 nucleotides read TGCGCCAGCAGCTTGGGACAGCTTATGAACACTGAAGCTTTCTTT.

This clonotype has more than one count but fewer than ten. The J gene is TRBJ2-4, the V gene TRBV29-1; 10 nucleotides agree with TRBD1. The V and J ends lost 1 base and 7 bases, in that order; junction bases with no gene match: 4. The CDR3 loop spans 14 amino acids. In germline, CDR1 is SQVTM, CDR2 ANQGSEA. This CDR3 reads CSVEVVGQGNIQYF. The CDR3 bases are TGCAGCGTTGAAGTTGTGGGACAGGGGAACATTCAGTACTTC.

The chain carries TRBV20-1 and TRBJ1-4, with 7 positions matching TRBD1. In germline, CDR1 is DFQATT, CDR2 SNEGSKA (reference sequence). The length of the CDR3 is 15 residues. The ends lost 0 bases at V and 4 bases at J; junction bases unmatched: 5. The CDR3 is CSARDYRGSNEKLFF. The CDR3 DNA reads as TGCAGTGCTAGAGATTACAGGGGAAGTAATGAAAAACTGTTTTTT.

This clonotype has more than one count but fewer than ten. CDR3 loop: CASSLRLAGVEQYF. The CDR3 region has the DNA TGTGCCAGCAGCTTACGACTAGCGGGAGTTGAGCAGTACTTC. The chain couples TRBV5-6 to TRBJ2-7; 12 bases agree with TRBD2. The CDR3 loop spans 14 amino acids. Trimming cost V 2 bases and J 7 bases; bases outside gene matches: 4. Germline V gene sequence: CDR1 SGHDT, CDR2 YYEEEE.

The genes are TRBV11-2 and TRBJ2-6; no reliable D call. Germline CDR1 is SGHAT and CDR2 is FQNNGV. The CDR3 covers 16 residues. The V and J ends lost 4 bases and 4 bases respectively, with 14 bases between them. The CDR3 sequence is CASSSTHGAGANVLTF. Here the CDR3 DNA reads TGTGCCAGCAGCTCAACGCATGGAGCCGGGGCCAACGTCCTGACTTTC.

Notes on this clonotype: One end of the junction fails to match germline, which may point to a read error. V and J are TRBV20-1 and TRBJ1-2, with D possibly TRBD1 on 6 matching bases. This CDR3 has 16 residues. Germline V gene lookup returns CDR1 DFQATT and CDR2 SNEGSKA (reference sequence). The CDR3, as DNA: TGTAGTGCTAGAGATTTTGAAGGACAGAAGGACTATGGCTACACCTTC. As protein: CSARDFEGQKDYGYTF.

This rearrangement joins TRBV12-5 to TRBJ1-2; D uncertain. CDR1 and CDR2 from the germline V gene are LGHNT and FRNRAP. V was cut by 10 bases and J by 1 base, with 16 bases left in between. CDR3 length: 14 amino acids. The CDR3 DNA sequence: TGTGCTACCGGGGAAGGCGGGAGTAACTATGGCTACACCTTC. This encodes CATGEGGSNYGYTF.

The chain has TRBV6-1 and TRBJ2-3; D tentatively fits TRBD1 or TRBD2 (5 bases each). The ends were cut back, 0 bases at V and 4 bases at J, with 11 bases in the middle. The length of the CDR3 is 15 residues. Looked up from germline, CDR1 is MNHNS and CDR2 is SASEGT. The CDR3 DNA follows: TGTGCCAGCAGTGAAGCGCTCGGGGCCGCAGATACGCAGTATTTT. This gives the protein CASSEALGAADTQYF.

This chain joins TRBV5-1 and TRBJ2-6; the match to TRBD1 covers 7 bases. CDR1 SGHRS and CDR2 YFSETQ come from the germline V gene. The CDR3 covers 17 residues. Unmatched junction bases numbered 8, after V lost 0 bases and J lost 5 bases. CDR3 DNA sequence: TGCGCCAGCAGCTTGGAGGGGGCTGGTCCTCGGGCCAACGTCCTGACTTTC. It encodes CASSLEGAGPRANVLTF.

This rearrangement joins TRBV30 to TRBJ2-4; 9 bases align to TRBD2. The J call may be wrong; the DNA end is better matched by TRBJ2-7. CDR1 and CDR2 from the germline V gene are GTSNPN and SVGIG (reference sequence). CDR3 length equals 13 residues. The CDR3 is CAWSDMGLAEQYF. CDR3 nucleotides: TGTGCCTGGAGTGATATGGGACTAGCCGAGCAGTACTTC.

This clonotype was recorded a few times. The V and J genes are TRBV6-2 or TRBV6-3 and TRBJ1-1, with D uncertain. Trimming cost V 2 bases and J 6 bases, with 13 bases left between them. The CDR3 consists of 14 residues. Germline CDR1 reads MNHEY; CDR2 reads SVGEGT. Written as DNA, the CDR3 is TGTGCCAGCAGTTACGCAGGCAGGAATGCTGAAGCTTTCTTT. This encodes CASSYAGRNAEAFF.

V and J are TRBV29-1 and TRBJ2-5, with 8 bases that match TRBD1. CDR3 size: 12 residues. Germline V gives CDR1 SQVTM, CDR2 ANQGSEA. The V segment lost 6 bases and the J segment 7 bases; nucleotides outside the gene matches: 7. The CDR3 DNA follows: TGCAGCGTGGGACAGGCGGCGGGGACCCAGTACTTC. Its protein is CSVGQAAGTQYF.

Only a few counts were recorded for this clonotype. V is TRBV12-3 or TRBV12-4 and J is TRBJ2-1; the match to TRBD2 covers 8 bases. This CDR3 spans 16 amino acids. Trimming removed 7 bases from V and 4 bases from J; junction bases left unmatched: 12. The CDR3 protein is CASTPSGGGWYNEQFF. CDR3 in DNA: TGTGCCAGCACCCCCAGCGGGGGAGGGTGGTACAATGAGCAGTTCTTC.

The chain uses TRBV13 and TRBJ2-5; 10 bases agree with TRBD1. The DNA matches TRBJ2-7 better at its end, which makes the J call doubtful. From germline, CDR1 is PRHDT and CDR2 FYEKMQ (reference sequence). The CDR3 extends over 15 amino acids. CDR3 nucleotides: TGTGCCAGCAGCAGATACGGGACAGGGGCCCACGAGCAGTACTTC. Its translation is CASSRYGTGAHEQYF.

The chain's CDR3 is CASSLASVTGPSNGYTF. DNA of the CDR3: TGTGCCAGCAGCTTAGCGTCGGTGACAGGGCCGTCAAATGGCTACACCTTC. This chain joins TRBV7-8 and TRBJ1-2; 7 bases map to TRBD1. V was pared by 0 bases and J by 6 bases, with 13 bases of the junction left unmatched. The CDR3 totals 17 residues. Germline CDR1 and CDR2: SGHVS and FQNEAQ.